This T cell receptor (beta chain) appears in the sequencing data of a study of blood T cell repertoires in COVID-19. This clone is a singleton in its sample. Trimming removed 0 bases at V and 4 bases at J, with 14 bases between. The CDR3 length is 16 residues. Germline assignment: CDR1 SGHTA and CDR2 FQGNSA. Sequencing was performed with immunoSEQ multiplex PCR; in TCRdb, only in-frame clones are kept and a portion is missing. The sample has 50,000 to 85,000 clones, roughly 82% seen once. This chain links TRBV7-2 with TRBJ2-3; perhaps TRBD2 as D (7 bases). The clonotype was recovered from a man between 60 and 70 years old with acute or convalescent COVID-19. What was sequenced was peripheral blood. The CDR3 protein is CASSLAGGRGPDTQYF. DNA of the CDR3: TGTGCCAGCAGCTTAGCGGGGGGGCGCGGACCAGATACGCAGTATTTT.